These 22 T cell receptor beta chains were sequenced from one sample in a study of tumor-infiltrating lymphocytes in primary liver carcinoma. The authors made TCR beta cDNA from roughly 480 ng total RNA with a constant-region primer. Three nested multiplex PCR rounds, a slightly modified ARM-PCR, produced the libraries for TCR beta. The first two PCR rounds used TRBV1-TRBV30 forward primers with a C-beta reverse primer, around 10 cycles each. TCRdb itself ran the multiplex PCR reads through MiXCR, one entry per CDR3 protein. This table holds 310,000 or so distinct CDR3 sequences, around 50% found once. Unsorted whole blood yielded the blood RNA, and germline DNA was also extracted. The sequenced material came from peripheral blood. The receptors come from a woman under 40 with primary liver carcinoma and hepatitis B virus infection.

This chain uses TRBV6-1 with TRBJ2-7; D remains unclear. CDR1 MNHNS and CDR2 SASEGT come from the germline V gene. Trimming left V 1 base short and J 5 bases short, with 12 bases between. This CDR3 contains 14 residues. The CDR3 spells CASSEVGSRHEQYF. CDR3 DNA: TGTGCCAGCAGTGAAGTCGGGTCCAGACACGAGCAGTACTTC.

About this clonotype itself: One end of the junction does not line up with germline, which may come from a read error. This chain links TRBV12-5 with TRBJ2-2; 7 bases map to TRBD2. This CDR3 region has 16 residues. Per germline, CDR1 LGHNT and CDR2 FRNRAP. This CDR3 is CGSGLGGSFGTGELFF. The CDR3 DNA sequence: TGTGGTAGTGGTTTGGGAGGGAGCTTCGGCACCGGGGAGCTGTTTTTT.

The V and J genes are TRBV12-3 or TRBV12-4 and TRBJ2-5; 7 bases agree with TRBD2. V trimming: 2 bases; J trimming: 7 bases; junction bases outside the gene matches: 7. This CDR3 is built from 14 residues. The CDR3 loop reads CASSLRDYVGTQYF. In nucleotides, the CDR3 is TGTGCCAGCAGTTTACGGGACTACGTAGGGACCCAGTACTTC.

This clonotype has more than one count but fewer than ten. The chain uses TRBV11-3 and TRBJ2-1; the match to TRBD2 covers 10 bases. The CDR3 has 13 residues. V lost 3 bases and J lost 12; bases outside the gene matches: 5. CDR1 and CDR2 (germline): SGHNT, YENEEA. CDR3 sequence reads: CASSLALAGGQFF. The CDR3 DNA follows: TGTGCCAGCAGCTTGGCCTTAGCGGGGGGGCAGTTCTTC.

The chain is built from TRBV7-9 and TRBJ1-1, with TRBD1 identical over 7 bases. After removal of 4 bases from V and 5 bases from J, the junction contained 13 bases not matched to a gene. CDR3 length: 16 residues. Germline V gives CDR1 SEHNR, CDR2 FQNEAQ (reference sequence). CDR3 protein: CASSYPPGGRGTEAFF. The CDR3 nucleotides are TGTGCCAGCAGCTATCCACCAGGGGGAAGGGGTACTGAAGCTTTCTTT. Combining the CDR3 with reference TRBV7-9 and TRBJ1-1 gives the whole variable domain DTGVSQNPRHKITKRGQNVTFRCDPISEHNRLYWYRQTLGQGPEFLTYFQNEAQLEKSRLLSDRFSAERPKGSFSTLEIQRTEQGDSAMYLCASSYPPGGRGTEAFFGQGTRLTVV.

V usage is TRBV29-1 and J usage is TRBJ2-5; D gene unclear. The CDR3 has 14 residues. Trimming stripped 2 bases from V and 1 base from J, with 11 bases between. Looked up from germline, CDR1 is SQVTM and CDR2 is ANQGSEA. CDR3: CSVEFPAAQETQYF. For the CDR3, the DNA is TGCAGCGTTGAATTCCCAGCCGCCCAAGAGACCCAGTACTTC.

Many counts were recorded for this clonotype. The rearrangement uses TRBV10-2 and TRBJ1-6, with TRBD1 matching over 9 bases. V was pared by 8 bases and J by 12 bases, with 8 bases of the junction left unmatched. The CDR3 covers 13 residues. Germline CDR1 reads WSHSY; CDR2 reads SAAADI. DNA for the CDR3: TGCGCCAGCTCTCCGGGACAGGGCTTACCCCTCCACTTT. This gives the protein CASSPGQGLPLHF.

This clonotype was found many times. The gene calls are TRBV11-1 and TRBJ2-3, with D possibly matching TRBD2 (5 bases). Germline V gene lookup returns CDR1 SGHAT and CDR2 FQDESV (reference sequence). The CDR3 spans 15 residues. The germline V and J ends were trimmed by 1 base and 5 bases, with 13 bases remaining between them. CDR3 nucleotide sequence: TGTGCCAGCAGCTTAGAGCACCGGGAATTAGATACGCAGTATTTT. Residues: CASSLEHRELDTQYF. The full variable domain, in which reference TRBV11-1 and TRBJ2-3 provide the parts outside the CDR3, is EAEVAQSPRYKITEKSQAVAFWCDPISGHATLYWYRQILGQGPELLVQFQDESVVDDSQLPKDRFSAERLKGVDSTLKIQPAELGDSAMYLCASSLEHRELDTQYFGPGTRLTVL.

As for this clonotype: It may be a read error: a sequence one base away is much more abundant. The V call is TRBV6-1, the J call TRBJ1-1; D remains ambiguous. Germline-derived CDR1 and CDR2 are MNHNS and SASEGT. This CDR3 has 15 amino acids. The CDR3 sequence: CASTPRNSVNTEVFF. In DNA, the CDR3 is TGTGCCAGCACTCCTAGGAACAGCGTGAACACTGAAGTTTTCTTT.

This chain uses TRBV28 with TRBJ1-1; possible D gene TRBD1, 5 bases. CDR3 length: 12 amino acids. The V gene lost 6 bases and the J gene lost 10 bases, with 15 bases spanning the gap. CDR1 and CDR2 (germline): MDHEN, SYDVKM. The CDR3 spells CASSHRAGRAFF. The CDR3 DNA follows: TGTGCCAGCAGCCACCGGGCAGGGAGAGCTTTCTTT.

This clonotype was counted only a few times. The J gene is TRBJ1-6, the V gene TRBV13; TRBD1 is a possible D gene (5 bases). The V gene lost 4 bases and the J gene lost 4 bases, with 17 bases spanning the gap. Looked up from germline, CDR1 is PRHDT and CDR2 is FYEKMQ (reference sequence). This CDR3 contains 17 residues. The chain's CDR3 is CASSYGDDRNYNSPLHF. CDR3 DNA sequence: TGTGCCAGCAGCTACGGGGATGACAGAAATTATAATTCACCCCTCCACTTT.

The sample holds many counts of this clonotype. V gene TRBV12-3 or TRBV12-4 combines with J gene TRBJ2-3; D is ambiguous. V lost 1 base to trimming and J lost 0 bases, with 14 bases between them. This CDR3 contains 17 residues. CDR3 loop: CASSLGAGPASTDTQYF. The CDR3 DNA is TGTGCCAGCAGTTTAGGGGCAGGCCCTGCTAGCACAGATACGCAGTATTTT.

This clonotype has a single count. Being one base from a much bigger clone, this may be a read error. The chain has TRBV10-3 and TRBJ2-3; no definite D call. Germline V gives CDR1 ENHRY, CDR2 SYGVKD. This CDR3 is 14 amino acids long. CDR3 nucleotide sequence: TGTACCACCGGACCCAGGTCTAGCACAGATACGCAGTATTTT. Its protein is CTTGPRSSTDTQYF.

Note on this clonotype: Compared with germline, one end of the junction differs, possibly owing to a read error. The chain uses TRBV11-2 and TRBJ2-7, with D possibly being TRBD1 (5 bases). Germline V lookup: CDR1 SGHAT, CDR2 FQNNGV. This CDR3 comprises 14 residues. The DNA for the CDR3 is TGTACCAGCAGCCCGGACACTCAGCCCTACGAGGAGTACTTC. Translation gives CTSSPDTQPYEEYF. The entire variable domain, with the rest obtained from reference TRBV11-2 and TRBJ2-7, is as follows: EAGVAQSPRYKIIEKRQSVAFWCNPISGHATLYWYQQILGQGPKLLIQFQNNGVVDDSQLPKDRFSAERLKGVDSTLKIQPAKLEDSAVYLCTSSPDTQPYEEYFGPGTRLTVT.

As for this clonotype: Just one base apart from a much larger clone, this may be a read error. This chain links TRBV4-3 with TRBJ2-2; D perhaps matches TRBD2 (6 bases). CDR1 is LGHNA and CDR2 is YSLEER in the germline V gene. Trimming shortened V by 0 bases and J by 9 bases, and 11 bases separated the two germline ends. This CDR3 region has 14 residues. CDR3 nucleotides: TGCGCCAGCAGCCAAGATTGGAGGGCTCGGGAGCTGTTTTTT. Its translation: CASSQDWRARELFF.

This clonotype was observed a few times. The conserved phenylalanine or tryptophan normally closing the CDR3 is absent here, so this likely arose from a read error. The chain has TRBV29-1 and TRBJ1-1; D gene unclear. The CDR3 consists of 13 residues. Germline CDR1 reads SQVTM; CDR2 reads ANQGSEA. V was shortened by 0 bases and J by 11 bases, with 16 bases between the two germline ends. CDR3 amino acids: CSVEEQLRAEAFL. DNA for the CDR3: TGCAGCGTTGAAGAACAGCTCCGGGCAGAGGCTTTCCTT.

As concerns this clonotype: Its ends do not fully match the called genes, so a read error is possible. The V call is TRBV7-8, the J call TRBJ1-5, with no clear D. The CDR3 spans 17 residues. CDR1 and CDR2 (germline): SGHVS, FQNEAQ. CDR3 protein: CASSFPGGGNFNQPRHF. The CDR3 DNA is TGTGCCAGCAGCTTTCCCGGCGGAGGGAACTTCAATCAGCCCCGGCATTTT.

With respect to this clonotype: Germline and junction disagree at one end, which may indicate a read error. V is TRBV11-3 and J is TRBJ2-7; no clear D. This CDR3 contains 12 residues. In germline, CDR1 is SGHNT, CDR2 YENEEA. The CDR3 protein is CASRLVRYEQYF. In DNA, the CDR3 is TGTGCCAGCAGATTAGTCCGCTACGAGCAGTACTTT.

This clonotype was picked up a small number of times. The chain links TRBV29-1 to TRBJ2-5; D is ambiguous. V shed 6 bases and J shed 1 base, with 12 bases lying between them. The CDR3 is 13 amino acids. Germline values: CDR1 SQVTM, CDR2 ANQGSEA. This chain's CDR3 is CSVSRALQETQYF. CDR3 DNA: TGCAGCGTCTCCCGGGCCCTCCAAGAGACCCAGTACTTC.

In regard to this clonotype: A much larger clone is a single base away; this may be a read error. The chain couples TRBV6-1 to TRBJ2-2; TRBD2 is a possible D gene (5 bases). CDR1 and CDR2 (germline): MNHNS, SASEGT. The CDR3 is 13 residues long. CDR3 in amino acids: CASSEGNTGELLF. CDR3 DNA sequence: TGTGCCAGCAGTGAGGGGAACACCGGGGAGCTGTTATTT.

Comment on this clonotype: This may come from a read error, since a much larger clone is one base off. The V call is TRBV4-3, the J call TRBJ1-6; D perhaps matches TRBD1 (5 bases). Germline V gives CDR1 LGHNA, CDR2 YSLEER. The CDR3 has 15 residues. The CDR3 nucleotides are TGCGCCTGCAGCCAATTATACAGGTCGGAATCACCCCTCCACTTT. Its protein is CACSQLYRSESPLHF.

The chain joins TRBV28 to TRBJ2-1; maybe TRBD1 (6 bases). Germline-derived CDR1 and CDR2 are MDHEN and SYDVKM. This CDR3 comprises 20 residues. V was pared by 4 bases and J by 5 bases, with 30 bases between. The CDR3 region has the DNA TGTGCCAGCAGTTCTTTCGGCAGGGGCCCCTTGCGTGAGCGTCACAATGAGCAGTTCTTC. Translation: CASSSFGRGPLRERHNEQFF.